This TCR beta chain was observed in a study of identical twins. TCRdb reanalysed the 5' RACE reads using MiXCR and keeps one entry per CDR3 protein. The sample yields under 250,000 distinct CDR3 sequences, over 9.5% seen once. This clonotype was counted many times. These same data were also listed under a study on yellow fever vaccine responses in identical twins.

The TCR comes from a woman between 18 and 29 years old in good health. The sample taken for sequencing was memory (CD45RO+) T cells sorted from blood.

CDR3 DNA sequence: TGCGCCAGCAGCCAAGAGGGCGGGGGCACCTACAATGAGCAGTTCTTC. It is translated as CASSQEGGGTYNEQFF. The rearrangement links TRBV4-3 to TRBJ2-1; D is possibly TRBD2 (7 bases). CDR3 length equals 16 residues. V lost 0 bases, J lost 2 bases, and 11 bases lay in between. The germline gives CDR1 LGHNA, CDR2 YSLEER.